The next 23 T cell receptor beta chains were all read from a single sample in a study of control samples from healthy donors and cancer patients. TCRdb keeps only in-frame clones here, not all; method: immunoSEQ multiplex PCR. This sample has about 3,000 clones, with just under 80% found just once. Sequences were obtained from formalin-fixed, paraffin-embedded tissue. The receptor source for this set is a male donor with melanoma.

This chain joins TRBV7-2 and TRBJ2-2; D is ambiguous. The CDR3 length is 13 residues. Germline CDR1 and CDR2: SGHTA and FQGNSA. The V end lost 1 base, the J end lost 7 bases, and 7 bases lay between the germline ends. CDR3 region: CASSLEGFGELFF. CDR3 in DNA: TGTGCCAGCAGCTTAGAAGGGTTCGGGGAGCTGTTTTTT. The whole variable domain, remainder taken from reference TRBV7-2 and TRBJ2-2, is GAGVSQSPSNKVTEKGKDVELRCDPISGHTALYWYRQSLGQGLEFLIYFQGNSAPDKSGLPSDRFSAERTGGSVSTLTIQRTQQEDSAVYLCASSLEGFGELFFGEGSRLTVL.

The sample holds one count of this clone. This chain uses TRBV2 with TRBJ1-2, with a possible D match to TRBD1 (6 bases). The CDR3 consists of 15 residues. Germline V lookup: CDR1 SNHLY, CDR2 FYNNEI. V lost 8 bases and J 0 bases, leaving 16 bases between the germline ends. CDR3 protein: CASLPDRSSNYGYTF. In DNA form, the CDR3 reads TGTGCCAGCCTTCCAGACAGGAGCTCTAACTATGGCTACACCTTC.

The chain has TRBV9 and TRBJ2-2, with 11 nucleotides matching TRBD2. Per germline, CDR1 SGDLS and CDR2 YYNGEE. The CDR3 loop spans 18 amino acids. V lost 0 bases and J lost 5; bases outside the gene matches: 9. The CDR3 bases are TGTGCCAGCAGCGTAGCACTAGCGGGAGAGGTTCGGACCGGGGAGCTGTTTTTT. Its translation: CASSVALAGEVRTGELFF.

The chain links TRBV19 to TRBJ2-3, with D unresolved. The CDR3 is 15 amino acids. V was clipped by 10 bases and J by 6 bases, with 23 bases between them. The germline V gene encodes CDR1 LNHDA and CDR2 SQIVND (reference sequence). The CDR3 spells CANTPSQLGADTQYF. The CDR3 DNA reads as TGTGCCAATACCCCGAGCCAACTTGGCGCGGATACGCAGTATTTT.

This chain links TRBV18 with TRBJ2-7; tentatively, D is TRBD1 (6 bases). CDR1 and CDR2 from the germline V gene are KGHSH and LQKENI. V lost 2 bases and J lost 2, with 10 bases in between. This CDR3 region has 14 residues. CDR3 region: CASSPMDSAYEQYF. The DNA for the CDR3 is TGTGCCAGCTCACCAATGGACAGTGCCTACGAGCAGTACTTC.

This rearrangement joins TRBV27 to TRBJ1-1, with 7 positions matching TRBD1. Unmatched junction bases numbered 10, after V lost 3 bases and J lost 6 bases. The length of the CDR3 is 15 residues. The germline gives CDR1 MNHEY, CDR2 SMNVEV (reference sequence). DNA of the CDR3: TGTGCCAGCAGTTTCCGAGGGGGCAGGGGCGCTGAAGCTTTCTTT. It yields the protein CASSFRGGRGAEAFF.

The chain is built from TRBV11-3 and TRBJ2-3; D gene uncertain. This CDR3 spans 15 amino acids. CDR1 and CDR2 (germline): SGHNT, YENEEA. Trimming removed 7 bases at V and 0 bases at J, with 14 bases between. This chain's CDR3 is CASIPYAGSTDTQYF. DNA of the CDR3: TGTGCCAGCATCCCCTACGCAGGAAGCACAGATACGCAGTATTTT.

V is TRBV12-3 or TRBV12-4 and J is TRBJ1-4; D call uncertain. The CDR3 sequence is 11 residues long. Trimming took 6 bases from V and 10 from J, leaving 9 bases between them. DNA for the CDR3: TGTGCCAGCAGAGGTTTGGGAAAACTGTTTTTT. It is translated as CASRGLGKLFF.

The gene calls are TRBV27 and TRBJ1-6; the D is unclear. The CDR3 is 19 residues long. Trimming cost V 4 bases and J 0 bases, with 19 bases left between them. Germline V gives CDR1 MNHEY, CDR2 SMNVEV (reference sequence). The CDR3 nucleotides are TGTGCCAGCAGTTCCCCGATTGCCGGTGGGAGCTCCTATAATTCACCCCTCCACTTT. Protein product: CASSSPIAGGSSYNSPLHF.

The count of this clone is one. The chain recombines TRBV5-5 with TRBJ2-7; D not certain. The CDR3 extends over 16 amino acids. V was shortened by 0 bases and J by 0 bases, with 13 bases between the two germline ends. CDR1 and CDR2 (germline): SGHKS, YYEKEE (reference sequence). The CDR3: CASSLEPAVSSYEQYF. The CDR3 coding sequence is TGTGCCAGCAGCTTGGAGCCAGCCGTTAGCTCCTACGAGCAGTACTTC.

V is TRBV18 and J is TRBJ2-1; 8 positions match TRBD1. This CDR3 contains 15 residues. The germline V gene encodes CDR1 KGHSH and CDR2 LQKENI. V trimming: 4 bases; J trimming: 6 bases; junction bases outside the gene matches: 8. In nucleotides, the CDR3 is TGTGCCAGCTCACGTTCAGGGGGCTTGGTCAATGAGCAGTTCTTC. It encodes CASSRSGGLVNEQFF. Full variable domain (missing parts from reference TRBV18 and TRBJ2-1): NAGVMQNPRHLVRRRGQEARLRCSPMKGHSHVYWYRQLPEEGLKFMVYLQKENIIDESGMPKERFSAEFPKEGPSILRIQQVVRGDSAAYFCASSRSGGLVNEQFFGPGTRLTVL.

The rearrangement joins TRBV6-2 or TRBV6-3 to TRBJ1-4, with D possibly being TRBD1 (5 bases). The CDR3 covers 18 residues. Per germline, CDR1 MNHEY and CDR2 SVGEGT. The V and J ends lost 0 bases and 4 bases respectively, with 18 bases between them. The CDR3 spells CASSYSLGAPAINEKLFF. The CDR3 nucleotides read TGTGCCAGCAGTTACTCACTCGGGGCACCAGCGATTAATGAAAAACTGTTTTTT.

CDR3 DNA: TGTGCCAGCAGCCAAAAGGGGTTTTCAGAGACCCAGTACTTC. Amino acid sequence: CASSQKGFSETQYF. The V and J genes are TRBV3-1 (or the pseudogene TRBV3-2) and TRBJ2-5, with D perhaps TRBD1 (5 bases). The length of the CDR3 is 14 residues. From germline, CDR1 is LGHDT and CDR2 YNNKEL (reference sequence). The germline V and J ends were trimmed by 2 bases and 4 bases, with 11 bases remaining between them.

The chain uses TRBV28 and TRBJ2-7; D is perhaps TRBD1 or TRBD2 (5 bases each). This CDR3 is 15 amino acids long. The germline V gene has CDR1 MDHEN and CDR2 SYDVKM. V lost 5 bases, J lost 3 bases, and 17 bases lay in between. The CDR3 region is CASSGSWGRIYEQYF. CDR3 nucleotides: TGTGCCAGCAGTGGCTCCTGGGGACGGATCTACGAGCAGTACTTC.

The chain links TRBV29-1 to TRBJ2-4; D is perhaps TRBD2 (5 bases). The germline CDR1 and CDR2 sequences are SQVTM and ANQGSEA. V lost 3 bases and J lost 6, with 12 bases in between. This CDR3 is built from 13 residues. CDR3 bases: TGCAGCGTTGAGGTGGGAGATGGAAACATTCAGTACTTC. Amino acids: CSVEVGDGNIQYF.

The rearrangement uses TRBV15 and TRBJ2-6; D might be TRBD1 (5 bases). This CDR3 comprises 15 residues. CDR1 and CDR2 (germline): LNHNV, YYDKDF (reference sequence). V dropped 4 bases and J dropped 0 bases, with 7 bases sitting between them. The CDR3 DNA reads as TGTGCCACCAGCACGACAGTCTCTGGGGCCAACGTCCTGACTTTC. This sequence encodes CATSTTVSGANVLTF.

Of note for this clone: One end of the junction does not line up with germline, which may come from a read error. V is TRBV18 and J is TRBJ2-5; tentatively, D is TRBD1 (5 bases). Germline V CDR1 and CDR2: KGHSH, LQKENI. The length of the CDR3 is 13 residues. CDR3 region: CASSPVTTGTQYF. CDR3 nucleotides: TGTGCTAGCTCACCGGTCACTACAGGGACCCAGTACTTC.

Only one count was recorded for this clone. This chain uses TRBV6-6 with TRBJ1-1, with 9 bases aligning to TRBD1. The junction had 6 bases not matched to a gene; V was cut back by 0 bases and J by 7 bases. Germline-derived CDR1 and CDR2 are MNHNY and SVGAGI (reference sequence). The CDR3 has 15 amino acids. CDR3 residues: CASSYSIWTGDEAFF. The CDR3 DNA reads as TGTGCCAGCAGTTACTCGATTTGGACAGGGGATGAAGCTTTCTTT.

The sample holds a few counts of this clone. This chain connects TRBV11-2 to TRBJ2-2; possibly TRBD2 for D (5 bases). There are 18 residues in the CDR3. V was pared by 0 bases and J by 4 bases, with 18 bases between. Per germline, CDR1 SGHAT and CDR2 FQNNGV. This CDR3 reads CASSLDLASGIRTGELFF. DNA of the CDR3: TGTGCCAGCAGCTTAGATTTAGCAAGCGGTATCCGCACCGGGGAGCTGTTTTTT.

Within the sample, this clone is large. The chain recombines TRBV14 with TRBJ2-5, with D hard to call. Looked up from germline, CDR1 is SGHDN and CDR2 is FVKESK. The CDR3 is 12 residues long. Between the trimmed V and J ends, which lost 1 base and 7 bases, there was a span of 7 bases. CDR3 coding DNA: TGTGCCAGCAGCCAAGGAGGTGGGACCCAGTACTTC. Its translation is CASSQGGGTQYF. The full variable domain, rest sourced from reference TRBV14 and TRBJ2-5, is EAGVTQFPSHSVIEKGQTVTLRCDPISGHDNLYWYRRVMGKEIKFLLHFVKESKQDESGMPNNRFLAERTGGTYSTLKVQPAELEDSGVYFCASSQGGGTQYFGPGTRLLVL.

This clone was found a few times. Within the sample, other DNA sequences also encode this same CDR3. CDR3 loop: CASSTTGGQEETQYF. In DNA form, the CDR3 reads TGTGCCAGCAGCACTACAGGGGGCCAGGAAGAGACCCAGTACTTC. This rearrangement joins TRBV13 to TRBJ2-5; the match to TRBD1 covers 9 bases. There are 15 residues in the CDR3. V dropped 5 bases and J dropped 3; count of bases not matched to a gene: 7. Germline V gene lookup returns CDR1 PRHDT and CDR2 FYEKMQ (reference sequence).

This clone was found once. The V gene is TRBV7-8, the J gene TRBJ2-1; D possibly uses TRBD1 or TRBD2 (6 bases each). V gave up 5 bases and J gave up 4 bases, with 12 bases separating them. The CDR3 has 14 residues. Germline CDR1 reads SGHVS; CDR2 reads FQNEAQ. The CDR3: CASSPGAAYNEQFF. The CDR3 bases are TGTGCCAGCAGCCCGGGGGCAGCATACAATGAGCAGTTCTTC.

This clone was detected only once. This rearrangement joins TRBV18 to TRBJ1-6; TRBD1 matches 8 bases. Germline loops: CDR1 KGHSH, CDR2 LQKENI. V was clipped by 6 bases and J by 10 bases; unmatched bases: 8. The CDR3 is 14 amino acids. The CDR3 region is CASSLTGDRSPLHF. The CDR3 DNA follows: TGTGCCAGCTCGCTGACAGGGGACCGATCACCCCTCCACTTT.